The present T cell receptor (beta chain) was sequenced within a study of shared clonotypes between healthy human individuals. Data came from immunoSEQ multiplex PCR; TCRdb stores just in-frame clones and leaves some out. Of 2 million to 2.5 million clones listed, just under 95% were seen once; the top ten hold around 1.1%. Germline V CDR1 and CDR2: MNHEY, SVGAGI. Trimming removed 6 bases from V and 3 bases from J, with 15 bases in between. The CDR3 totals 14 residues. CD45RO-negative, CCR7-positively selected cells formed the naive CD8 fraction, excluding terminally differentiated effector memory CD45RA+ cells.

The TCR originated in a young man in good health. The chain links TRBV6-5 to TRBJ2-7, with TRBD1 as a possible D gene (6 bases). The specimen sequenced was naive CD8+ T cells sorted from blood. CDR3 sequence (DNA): TGTGCCAGCAGCCCGCTCAGGGGCATCTACGAGCAGTACTTC. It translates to CASSPLRGIYEQYF.